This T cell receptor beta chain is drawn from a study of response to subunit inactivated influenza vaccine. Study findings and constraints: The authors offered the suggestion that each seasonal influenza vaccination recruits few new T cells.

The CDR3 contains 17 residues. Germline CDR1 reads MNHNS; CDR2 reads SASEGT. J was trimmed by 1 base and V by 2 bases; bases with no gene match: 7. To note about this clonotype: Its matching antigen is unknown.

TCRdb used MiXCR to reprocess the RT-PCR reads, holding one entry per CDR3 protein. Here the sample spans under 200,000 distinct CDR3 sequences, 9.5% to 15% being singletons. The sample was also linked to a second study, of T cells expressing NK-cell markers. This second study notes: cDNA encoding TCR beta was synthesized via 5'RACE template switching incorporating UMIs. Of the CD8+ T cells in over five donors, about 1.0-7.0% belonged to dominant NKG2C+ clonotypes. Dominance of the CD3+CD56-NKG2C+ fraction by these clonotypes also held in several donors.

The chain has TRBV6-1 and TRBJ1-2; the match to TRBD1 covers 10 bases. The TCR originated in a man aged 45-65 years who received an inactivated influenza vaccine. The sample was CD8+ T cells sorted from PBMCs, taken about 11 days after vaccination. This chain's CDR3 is CASSENSGQGINYGYTF. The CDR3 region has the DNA TGTGCCAGCAGTGAAAACTCGGGACAGGGGATTAACTATGGCTACACCTTC.